This entry is about one TCR beta chain. TCRdb keeps only in-frame clones here, not all; method: immunoSEQ multiplex PCR. The sample has about 60,000 clones; over 80% are singletons. These data come from a study of OX40 agonist ivuxolimab in advanced cancers. The CDR3 spans 14 residues. Trimming took off 4 bases at V and 0 bases at J, with 6 bases between the two ends. Germline CDR1 is SGHTA and CDR2 is FQGTGA. Sequencing used CD4+ or CD8+ T cells sorted from blood, obtained in a trial of the OX40 agonist ivuxolimab. V gene TRBV7-3 combines with J gene TRBJ2-2, with TRBD2 as a possible D gene (5 bases). This TCR came from an adult with an advanced solid tumor such as melanoma, head and neck, liver or kidney cancer. The CDR3 DNA reads TGTGCCAGCAGCTATAGCGCGAACACCGGGGAGCTGTTTTTT. This codes for CASSYSANTGELFF.